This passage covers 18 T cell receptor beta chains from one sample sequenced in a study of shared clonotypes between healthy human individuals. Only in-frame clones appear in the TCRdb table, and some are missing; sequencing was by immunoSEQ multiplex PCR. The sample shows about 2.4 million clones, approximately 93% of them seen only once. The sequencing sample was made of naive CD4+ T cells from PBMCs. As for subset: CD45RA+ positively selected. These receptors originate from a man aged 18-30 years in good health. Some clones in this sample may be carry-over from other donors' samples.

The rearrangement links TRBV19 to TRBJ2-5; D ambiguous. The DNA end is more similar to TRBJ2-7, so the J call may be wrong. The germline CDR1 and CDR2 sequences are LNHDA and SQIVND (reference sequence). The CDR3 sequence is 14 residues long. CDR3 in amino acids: CASSFGGSKAEQYF. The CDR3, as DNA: TGTGCCAGTAGTTTCGGCGGTTCTAAGGCCGAGCAGTACTTC.

CDR3 protein: CASSLGDSGANVLTF. The CDR3 DNA sequence: TGTGCCAGCAGCTTAGGGGACTCTGGGGCCAACGTCCTGACTTTC. The rearrangement joins TRBV7-3 to TRBJ2-6, with no clear D. Trimming took off 2 bases at V and 0 bases at J, with 5 bases between the two ends. Germline assignment: CDR1 SGHTA and CDR2 FQGTGA. This CDR3 has 15 amino acids.

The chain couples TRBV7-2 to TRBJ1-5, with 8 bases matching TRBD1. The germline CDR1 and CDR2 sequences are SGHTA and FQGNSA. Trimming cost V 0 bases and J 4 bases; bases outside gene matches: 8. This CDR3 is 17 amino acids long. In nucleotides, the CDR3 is TGTGCCAGCAGCTTAGCCCTCGGGACAGGCGATAATCAGCCCCAGCATTTT. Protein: CASSLALGTGDNQPQHF.

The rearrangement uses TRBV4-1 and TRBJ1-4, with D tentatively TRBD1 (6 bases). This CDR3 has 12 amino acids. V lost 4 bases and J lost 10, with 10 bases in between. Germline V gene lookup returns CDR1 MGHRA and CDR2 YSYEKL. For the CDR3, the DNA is TGCGCCAGCAGCCCTGAGGGGGGAAAACTGTTTTTT. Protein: CASSPEGGKLFF.

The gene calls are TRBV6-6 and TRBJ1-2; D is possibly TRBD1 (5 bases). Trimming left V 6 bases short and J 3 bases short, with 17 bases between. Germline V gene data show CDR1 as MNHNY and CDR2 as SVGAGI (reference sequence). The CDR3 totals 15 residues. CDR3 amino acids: CASSTPGGEDYGYTF. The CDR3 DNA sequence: TGTGCCAGCAGCACCCCGGGAGGGGAGGACTATGGCTACACCTTC.

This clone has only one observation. The CDR3 DNA follows: TGTGCCTGGAGTGTAAGCGCGGGGGTCACTGAAGCTTTCTTT. It encodes CAWSVSAGVTEAFF. V gene TRBV30 combines with J gene TRBJ1-1; possible D gene TRBD1, 5 bases. Looked up from germline, CDR1 is GTSNPN and CDR2 is SVGIG (reference sequence). Trimming took off 0 bases at V and 4 bases at J, with 12 bases between the two ends. The CDR3 length is 14 residues.

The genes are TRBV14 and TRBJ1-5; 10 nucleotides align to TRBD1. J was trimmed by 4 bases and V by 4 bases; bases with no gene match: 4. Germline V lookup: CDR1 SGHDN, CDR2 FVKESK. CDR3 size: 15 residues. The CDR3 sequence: CASSRGTGENQPQHF. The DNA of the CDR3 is TGTGCCAGCAGCCGGGGGACAGGGGAGAATCAGCCCCAGCATTTT.

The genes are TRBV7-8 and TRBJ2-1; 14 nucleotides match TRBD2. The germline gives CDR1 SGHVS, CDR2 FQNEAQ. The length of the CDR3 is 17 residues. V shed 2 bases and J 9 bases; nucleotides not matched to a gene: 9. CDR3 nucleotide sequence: TGTGCCAGCAGCTTATCCCCGACTAGCGGGAGGGCCCGTGAGCAGTTCTTC. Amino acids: CASSLSPTSGRAREQFF.

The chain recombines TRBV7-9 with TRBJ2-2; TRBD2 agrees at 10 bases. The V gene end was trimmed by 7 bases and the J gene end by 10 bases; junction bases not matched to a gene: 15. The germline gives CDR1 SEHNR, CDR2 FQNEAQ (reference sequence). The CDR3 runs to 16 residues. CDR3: CASTGSWLAGDEELFF. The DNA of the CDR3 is TGTGCCAGCACCGGAAGTTGGCTAGCGGGAGATGAGGAGCTGTTTTTT.

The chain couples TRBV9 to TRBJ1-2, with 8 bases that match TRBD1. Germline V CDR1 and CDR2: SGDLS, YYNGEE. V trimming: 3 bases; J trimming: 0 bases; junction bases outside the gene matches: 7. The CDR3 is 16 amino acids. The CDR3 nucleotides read TGTGCCAGCAGCGGGGGACAGGCCCGAGCTAACTATGGCTACACCTTC. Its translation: CASSGGQARANYGYTF.

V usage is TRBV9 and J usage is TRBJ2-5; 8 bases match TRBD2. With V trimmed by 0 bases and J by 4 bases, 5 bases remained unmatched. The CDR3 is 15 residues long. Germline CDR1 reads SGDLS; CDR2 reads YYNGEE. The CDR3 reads CASSVEWLAGETQYF. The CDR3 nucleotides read TGTGCCAGCAGCGTAGAGTGGCTAGCGGGAGAGACCCAGTACTTC.

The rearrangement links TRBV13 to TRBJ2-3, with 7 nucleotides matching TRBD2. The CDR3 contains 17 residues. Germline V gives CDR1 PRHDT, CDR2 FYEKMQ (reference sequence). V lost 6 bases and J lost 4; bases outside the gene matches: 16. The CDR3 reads CASRRGVWRERSDTQYF. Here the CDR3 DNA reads TGTGCCAGCAGGAGAGGAGTCTGGCGGGAGCGATCAGATACGCAGTATTTT.

The CDR3 coding sequence is TGCGCCAGCAGCTTGTCTCCCTTACCGGTAGACAATGAGCAGTTCTTC. Translation gives CASSLSPLPVDNEQFF. This chain links TRBV5-1 with TRBJ2-1; D remains unclear. Trimming took off 1 base at V and 5 bases at J, with 16 bases between the two ends. The CDR3 is 16 amino acids. The germline V gene encodes CDR1 SGHRS and CDR2 YFSETQ.

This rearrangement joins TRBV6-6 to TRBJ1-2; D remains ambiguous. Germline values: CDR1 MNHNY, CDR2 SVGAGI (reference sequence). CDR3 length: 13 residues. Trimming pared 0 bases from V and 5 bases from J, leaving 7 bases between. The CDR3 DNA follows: TGTGCCAGCAGTTACTCGAGCTCATATGGCTACACCTTC. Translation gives CASSYSSSYGYTF.

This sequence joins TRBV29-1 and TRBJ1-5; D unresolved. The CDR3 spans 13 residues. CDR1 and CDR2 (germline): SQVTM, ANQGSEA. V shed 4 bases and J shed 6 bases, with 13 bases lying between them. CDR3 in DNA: TGCAGCGTTGTAGGGCAGGCCGGTCAGCCCCAGCATTTT. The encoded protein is CSVVGQAGQPQHF.

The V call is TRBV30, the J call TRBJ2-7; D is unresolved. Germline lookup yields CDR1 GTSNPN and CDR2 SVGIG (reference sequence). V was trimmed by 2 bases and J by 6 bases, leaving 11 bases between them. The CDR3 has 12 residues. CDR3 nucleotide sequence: TGTGCCTGGAGTCCACGGCCTGCCGAGCAGTACTTC. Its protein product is CAWSPRPAEQYF.

CDR3 bases: TGTGCCAGCAGTGAAGCGCGCGCAGGGGGCTTGGGTAATCAGCCCCAGCATTTT. Translation: CASSEARAGGLGNQPQHF. The chain employs TRBV6-1 and TRBJ1-5; 8 bases match TRBD1. The length of the CDR3 is 18 residues. Germline CDR1 reads MNHNS; CDR2 reads SASEGT. Unmatched junction bases numbered 11, after V lost 0 bases and J lost 4 bases.

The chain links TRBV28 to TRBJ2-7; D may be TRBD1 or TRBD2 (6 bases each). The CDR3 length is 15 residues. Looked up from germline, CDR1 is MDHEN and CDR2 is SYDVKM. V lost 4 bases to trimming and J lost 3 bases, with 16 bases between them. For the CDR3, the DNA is TGTGCCAGCAGTTCGGGGAGTGAGGGGGGCTACGAGCAGTACTTC. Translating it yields CASSSGSEGGYEQYF.